The rows below give T cell receptor beta chains drawn from one sample of a study of cytomegalovirus exposure and HLA in healthy donors. Libraries were prepared by immunoSEQ multiplex PCR; TCRdb keeps only in-frame clonotypes and omits some of them. The sample records 150,000 or so clones, 65% to 85% being singletons. Sample: PBMCs. Every receptor here comes from a woman in her 50s in good health and CMV-seropositive. The CDR3 runs from the conserved cysteine through the conserved F or W. The order of the fields is J gene, CDR3 length, V gene, D gene, clone size, CDR3 DNA, CDR3 protein. A D gene is named only where the DNA matches it firmly. Expanded clones are given a class, and other clones once, few, many or no size at all.

>TRBJ2-7|17|TRBV5-6|TRBD2|few
TGTGCCAGCAGCCCGATCCTAGTAGCGGGAGGTCTCTACGAGCAGTACTTC
CASSPILVAGGLYEQYF
>TRBJ2-2|14|TRBV7-9|TRBD2|NA
TGTGCCAGCAGGAAAAGCGGGACGGCCGGGGAGCTGTTTTTT
CASRKSGTAGELFF
>TRBJ2-3|16|TRBV5-1|TRBD1|NA
TGCGCCAGCAGCGATCCCGGACAGGGGTCCACAGATACGCAGTATTTT
CASSDPGQGSTDTQYF
>TRBJ2-1|15|TRBV7-2|NA|NA
TGTGCCAGCAGCTTATCTGCCTATTCCTACAATGAGCAGTTCTTC
CASSLSAYSYNEQFF
>TRBJ2-7|16|TRBV6-5|TRBD2|NA
TGTGCCAGCAGTTACCCCTCTAGCGGGGGGGGTTACGAGCAGTACTTC
CASSYPSSGGGYEQYF
>TRBJ1-1|14|TRBV27|NA|NA
TGTGCCAGCAGTTTAAGTTATCGGGGGTTGGGAGCTTTCTTT
CASSLSYRGLGAFF
>TRBJ2-7|16|TRBV7-9|NA|NA
TGTGCCAGCAGCGATTGGAGAACAGGGACACGCGGGGAGCAGTACTTC
CASSDWRTGTRGEQYF
>TRBJ2-7|13|TRBV19|NA|NA
TGTGCCAGTAGTACCGACACGTTCTACGAGCAGTACTTC
CASSTDTFYEQYF
>TRBJ2-3|12|TRBV19|NA|once
TGTGCCAGTAGTTCACAGACAGTCACGCAGTATTTT
CASSSQTVTQYF
>TRBJ1-5|15|TRBV27|NA|NA
TGTGCCAGCAGTGAGGGGGGGGCCATAAATCAGCCCCAGCATTTT
CASSEGGAINQPQHF
>TRBJ2-2|15|TRBV18|TRBD1|NA
TGTGCCAGCTCACTCCTAGACAGGGGCACCGGGGAGCTGTTTTTT
CASSLLDRGTGELFF
>TRBJ2-7|16|TRBV4-1|TRBD1|NA
TGCGCCAGCAGCCAAGTACCGTTGGACAGGACGGACGAGCAGTACTTC
CASSQVPLDRTDEQYF
>TRBJ2-7|15|TRBV18|TRBD2|NA
TGTGCCAGCTCACCAAGGGGCGGGAGCTCCTACGAGCAGTACTTC
CASSPRGGSSYEQYF
>TRBJ2-1|13|TRBV7-2|TRBD2|NA
TGTGCCAGCAGCTTTAGCGGGAACAATGAGCAGTTCTTC
CASSFSGNNEQFF
>TRBJ1-2|13|TRBV5-4|NA|few
TGTGCCAGCAGCCGCTGGGGGGACTATGGCTACACCTTC
CASSRWGDYGYTF
>TRBJ1-1|14|TRBV13|TRBD1|NA
TGTGCCAGCAGCGGGGGACAGACCAACACTGAAGCTTTCTTT
CASSGGQTNTEAFF
>TRBJ2-1|13|TRBV30|TRBD1|NA
TGTGCCTCATCCCGGACAGGGTCCAATGAGCAGTTCTTC
CASSRTGSNEQFF
>TRBJ2-1|16|TRBV5-1|TRBD1|NA
TGCGCCAGCAGCTTGGCATCGGGACAGGGGTGGAATGAGCAGTTCTTC
CASSLASGQGWNEQFF
>TRBJ2-2|17|TRBV4-3|NA|NA
TGCGCCAGCAGCCCTAGGGGGGGCCCTAGCAACACCGGGGAGCTGTTTTTT
CASSPRGGPSNTGELFF
>TRBJ2-1|10|TRBV29-1|NA|NA
TGCAGCGTAGCCATCGAGTTGACTTTCTTC
CSVAIELTFF
>TRBJ2-3|15|TRBV7-8|NA|NA
TGTGCCAGCAGCTGGGGGAGGACTAGCACAGATACGCAGTATTTT
CASSWGRTSTDTQYF
>TRBJ2-1|15|TRBV2|NA|NA
TGTGCCAGCAGCCACCGGGCAGGGAACTACAATGAGCAGTTCTTC
CASSHRAGNYNEQFF
>TRBJ1-1|14|TRBV6-6|NA|few
TGTGCCAGCAGTCCCGCGGCTATGAACACTGAAGCTTTCTTT
CASSPAAMNTEAFF
>TRBJ2-2|15|TRBV5-3|TRBD2|NA
TGTGCCAGAAGCTTGGTGGCGGGGGGAACCGGGGAGCTGTTTTTT
CARSLVAGGTGELFF
>TRBJ2-4|15|TRBV15|TRBD2|NA
TGTGCCACCAGCAGAGAAATAGCGGGGAAAAACATTCAGTACTTC
CATSREIAGKNIQYF
>TRBJ1-1|15|TRBV7-6|TRBD1|NA
TGTGCCAGCAGCTTAGACCCAGGGGGAGATACTGAAGCTTTCTTT
CASSLDPGGDTEAFF
>TRBJ2-5|16|TRBV4-2|NA|NA
TGTGCCAGCAGCCAAGAGCTTACTAGTGCTTGGGAGACCCAGTACTTC
CASSQELTSAWETQYF
>TRBJ2-7|12|TRBV2|NA|NA
TGTGCCAGCAGTGGGATGCGGAACTTCCTCTTTTTC
CASSGMRNFLFF
>TRBJ2-2|12|TRBV7-2|NA|NA
TGTGCCAGCAGCTTATTAGAGGTGGAGCTGTTTTTT
CASSLLEVELFF
>TRBJ2-1|16|TRBV27|NA|NA
TGTGCCAGCTCCCAGGAGGCTCCGAGCTCCTACAATGAGCAGTTCTTC
CASSQEAPSSYNEQFF
>TRBJ1-5|15|TRBV2|NA|NA
TGTGCCAGCACGGTGGGGGCGAGGAGCAATCAGCCCCAGCATTTT
CASTVGARSNQPQHF
>TRBJ1-1|15|TRBV6-5|NA|NA
TGTGCCAGCAGTTACCGGGGATGGGGGAACACTGAAGCTTTCTTT
CASSYRGWGNTEAFF
>TRBJ2-1|16|TRBV15|NA|NA
TGTGCCACCAGCAGAGATGGGAGCGGACGATACAATGAGCAGTTCTTC
CATSRDGSGRYNEQFF
>TRBJ2-2|16|TRBV19|TRBD1|NA
TGTGCCAGTAGTAGGAGGGGGACAGGGGTCACCGGGGAGCTGTTTTTT
CASSRRGTGVTGELFF
>TRBJ2-7|12|TRBV7-9|NA|NA
TGTTCCAGCAGCTTAGTTGGAGGCGAGCAGTACTTC
CSSSLVGGEQYF
>TRBJ1-1|15|TRBV10-3|TRBD1|NA
TGTGCCATCAGTGTAGACAGGGCGGGGAACACTGAAGCTTTCTTT
CAISVDRAGNTEAFF
>TRBJ2-5|15|TRBV15|NA|NA
TGTGCCACCAGCAGAGAGCTAGCGAGAGGAGAGACCCAGTACTTC
CATSRELARGETQYF
>TRBJ2-3|15|TRBV5-5|TRBD2|NA
TGTGCCAGCTTAGCGGGGGCAATACCCCGGGATACGCAGTATTTT
CASLAGAIPRDTQYF
>TRBJ2-3|17|TRBV7-2|NA|NA
TGTGCCAGCAGCTTAGCGGCTAGCAGCTCCCCCCCAGATACGCAGTATTTT
CASSLAASSSPPDTQYF
>TRBJ2-3|15|TRBV25-1|TRBD2|NA
TGTGCCAGCAGTGGGGGACTAGCGGGAACAGATACGCAGTATTTT
CASSGGLAGTDTQYF
>TRBJ2-1|15|TRBV30|NA|once
TGTGCCTGGAACCCGAGCGGGACAAAATACAATGAGCAGTTCTTC
CAWNPSGTKYNEQFF
>TRBJ1-5|13|TRBV27|NA|NA
TGTGCCAGCAGTTTAGGGCAGTATCAGCCCCAGCATTTT
CASSLGQYQPQHF
>TRBJ1-2|12|TRBV19|NA|NA
TGTGCCAGTAGTGGACCCACGGGAGGCTACACCTTC
CASSGPTGGYTF
>TRBJ2-7|18|TRBV28|TRBD1|NA
TGTGCCAGCAGTCCCGGGGACAGGGTCCCACCCTTTGCTGACGAGCAGTACTTC
CASSPGDRVPPFADEQYF
>TRBJ1-1|13|TRBV5-1|TRBD1|few
TGCGCCAGCAGCCCTAGGACAGGGAGTGAAGCTTTCTTT
CASSPRTGSEAFF
>TRBJ2-2|15|TRBV19|TRBD2|NA
TGTGCCAGTAGTATCGGACTAGCGAACACCGGGGAGCTGTTTTTT
CASSIGLANTGELFF
>TRBJ2-3|17|TRBV27|TRBD2|NA
TGTGCCAGCAGTTTTCTGGGTGCGGGAGGGCGCACAGATACGCAGTATTTT
CASSFLGAGGRTDTQYF
>TRBJ1-1|12|TRBV6-5|NA|NA
TGTGCCAGTATGCACAGGGCAAATGAAGCTTTCTTT
CASMHRANEAFF